This T cell receptor (beta chain) was profiled in a study of cytomegalovirus exposure and HLA in healthy donors. J gave up 12 bases and V 5 bases, and 11 bases lay outside the gene matches. Germline V gene lookup returns CDR1 MDHEN and CDR2 SYDVKM. There are 14 residues in the CDR3. The PCR ran on 60 Vbeta and 13 Jbeta primers. Measured with immunoSEQ multiplex PCR; TCRdb has only the in-frame clones, and not every one. The sample consists of approximately 100,000 clones, roughly 85% of them appearing once. General study findings and limits: Researchers reported from a later analysis that most CMV-associated TCR beta chains appeared HLA-restricted. Across donors, most TCRs were seen rarely, yet some public ones were widespread.

As concerns this clone: Antigen specificity is unknown.

The source is a woman in her thirties or forties in good health and CMV-seronegative. The chain employs TRBV28 and TRBJ2-1; 9 positions agree with TRBD2. The sequenced material came from PBMCs. The CDR3 nucleotides are TGTGCCAGCAGTCCCGGGACTAGCTTCAGTGGGCAGTTCTTC. Translating gives CASSPGTSFSGQFF.